A selection of T cell receptor beta chains follows, all from one sample in a study of early T cells in non-severe SARS-CoV-2 infection. TCRdb reanalysed the 5' RACE reads using MiXCR and keeps one entry per CDR3 protein. The sample yields tens of thousands of distinct CDR3 sequences, about 8% seen once. Sequenced: whole blood. The receptors stem from an adult who was a healthcare worker with PCR-confirmed SARS-CoV-2 infection or an uninfected control (not recorded which). Each CDR3 is given with its conserved first and last residue. Each record gives: J gene, V gene, clone size, D gene, CDR3 DNA, CDR3 protein. A D gene is named only where the DNA matches it firmly. Rows may omit the clone size; those that give it use once, few, many or a size class.

j_call: TRBJ1-1
v_call: TRBV10-2
clone_size: few
d_call: .
cdr3_nt: TGCGCCAGCAGTGAGAGGAGGACTGAAGCTTTCTTT
cdr3_aa: CASSERRTEAFF

j_call: TRBJ2-1
v_call: TRBV6-5
clone_size: .
d_call: .
cdr3_nt: TGTGCCAGCAGTTCGACGGGGATCTCCTACAATGAGCAGTTCTTC
cdr3_aa: CASSSTGISYNEQFF

j_call: TRBJ2-2
v_call: TRBV9
clone_size: many
d_call: TRBD2
cdr3_nt: TGTGCCAGCAGTGGGAGCGGGAGTATAGACACCGGGGAGCTGTTTTTT
cdr3_aa: CASSGSGSIDTGELFF

j_call: TRBJ2-3
v_call: TRBV6-6
clone_size: .
d_call: .
cdr3_nt: TGTGCCAGCAGTTACTCCCTTGCTACAACAGATACGCAGTATTTT
cdr3_aa: CASSYSLATTDTQYF

j_call: TRBJ2-2
v_call: TRBV5-4
clone_size: few
d_call: .
cdr3_nt: TGTGCCAGCAGCTTGGACGGGACGGCTTTCATCACCGGGGAGCTGTTTTTT
cdr3_aa: CASSLDGTAFITGELFF

j_call: TRBJ2-1
v_call: TRBV12-3/TRBV12-4
clone_size: many
d_call: TRBD2
cdr3_nt: TGTGCCAGCAGTTTAGGAGGGACTAGCAAGAATGAGCAGTTCTTC
cdr3_aa: CASSLGGTSKNEQFF

j_call: TRBJ1-4
v_call: TRBV14
clone_size: many
d_call: .
cdr3_nt: TGTGCCAGCAGCCAAGACAACCTAAGGTCCGCAAAACTGTTTTTT
cdr3_aa: CASSQDNLRSAKLFF

j_call: TRBJ2-1
v_call: TRBV29-1
clone_size: .
d_call: TRBD2
cdr3_nt: TGCGGCGGGACTAGCGGGAGCGCGGCCTACAATGAGCAGTTCTTC
cdr3_aa: CGGTSGSAAYNEQFF

j_call: TRBJ1-1
v_call: TRBV10-2
clone_size: many
d_call: .
cdr3_nt: TGCGCCAGCCTTGAAGTCGGGTACACTGAAGCTTTCTTT
cdr3_aa: CASLEVGYTEAFF

j_call: TRBJ2-5
v_call: TRBV18
clone_size: many
d_call: TRBD2
cdr3_nt: TGTGCCAGCTCACCACTAGTTGGCGGGAGGAGGTTAGAAGAGACCCAGTACTTC
cdr3_aa: CASSPLVGGRRLEETQYF

j_call: TRBJ1-2
v_call: TRBV28
clone_size: many
d_call: .
cdr3_nt: TGTGCCAGCAGTTTACGGAACTATGGCTACACCTTC
cdr3_aa: CASSLRNYGYTF

j_call: TRBJ2-2
v_call: TRBV6-1
clone_size: many
d_call: .
cdr3_nt: TGTGCCAGCGGGGACCCACTTGACACCGGGGAGCTGTTTTTT
cdr3_aa: CASGDPLDTGELFF

j_call: TRBJ2-3
v_call: TRBV9
clone_size: many
d_call: .
cdr3_nt: TGTGCCAGCAGCGTGGAAGGCCTTAGCACAGATACGCAGTATTTT
cdr3_aa: CASSVEGLSTDTQYF

j_call: TRBJ2-1
v_call: TRBV7-9
clone_size: few
d_call: TRBD2
cdr3_nt: TGTGCCAGCAGCCCCGCGGTGGCGGGAGACCACAATGAGCAGTTCTTC
cdr3_aa: CASSPAVAGDHNEQFF

j_call: TRBJ2-5
v_call: TRBV5-1
clone_size: many
d_call: TRBD1
cdr3_nt: TGCGCCAGCAGCTTCCTGGGGACAGTTGCAGAGACCCAGTACTTC
cdr3_aa: CASSFLGTVAETQYF

j_call: TRBJ1-5
v_call: TRBV30
clone_size: .
d_call: TRBD1
cdr3_nt: TGTGCCTGGAGTGAGCGACAGGGTTATAGCAATCAGCCCCAGCATTTT
cdr3_aa: CAWSERQGYSNQPQHF

j_call: TRBJ2-1
v_call: TRBV20-1
clone_size: many
d_call: TRBD1
cdr3_nt: TGCAGTGCTCAGGGGGCTGAGCAGTTCTTC
cdr3_aa: CSAQGAEQFF

j_call: TRBJ1-5
v_call: TRBV16
clone_size: few
d_call: .
cdr3_nt: TGTGCCAGCAGCCGCGGGGGAGGGGGGCAGCATCAGCCCCAGCATTTT
cdr3_aa: CASSRGGGGQHQPQHF

j_call: TRBJ2-3
v_call: TRBV7-9
clone_size: .
d_call: .
cdr3_nt: TGTGCCAGCAGCCAAAAATGGGGAAGCGGGAGCACAGATACGCAGTATTTT
cdr3_aa: CASSQKWGSGSTDTQYF

j_call: TRBJ2-3
v_call: TRBV5-1
clone_size: few
d_call: .
cdr3_nt: TGCGCCAGCAGCTCGACGGCAGATACGCAGTATTTT
cdr3_aa: CASSSTADTQYF

j_call: TRBJ1-2
v_call: TRBV7-9
clone_size: .
d_call: .
cdr3_nt: TGTGCCAGCAGCTCTGACGGGGGCACCGGCTATGGCTACACCTTC
cdr3_aa: CASSSDGGTGYGYTF

j_call: TRBJ1-3
v_call: TRBV11-2
clone_size: .
d_call: .
cdr3_nt: TGTGCCAGCAGCTTAGGGACACGAAACACCATATATTTT
cdr3_aa: CASSLGTRNTIYF

j_call: TRBJ2-7
v_call: TRBV11-2
clone_size: .
d_call: .
cdr3_nt: TGTGCCAGCAGCCCCACCGGGGGAATCGAGCAGTACTTC
cdr3_aa: CASSPTGGIEQYF

j_call: TRBJ2-1
v_call: TRBV28
clone_size: many
d_call: TRBD2
cdr3_nt: TGTGCCAGCACCCTGGGCGGGAGGGCCGAGGATGAGCAGTTCTTC
cdr3_aa: CASTLGGRAEDEQFF

j_call: TRBJ2-2
v_call: TRBV2
clone_size: many
d_call: .
cdr3_nt: TGTGCCAGCAGGGCCGGGACGGCGAGCGAGCTGTTTTTT
cdr3_aa: CASRAGTASELFF

j_call: TRBJ1-1
v_call: TRBV20-1
clone_size: once
d_call: TRBD1
cdr3_nt: TGCAGTGCTAGAGACAGGGACAGAGTGCTAATGAACACTGAAGCTTTCTTT
cdr3_aa: CSARDRDRVLMNTEAFF

j_call: TRBJ2-5
v_call: TRBV20-1
clone_size: .
d_call: .
cdr3_nt: TGCAGTGCAACGCAGGGTCGGCAAGAGACCCAGTACTTC
cdr3_aa: CSATQGRQETQYF

j_call: TRBJ2-3
v_call: TRBV20-1
clone_size: many
d_call: .
cdr3_nt: TGCAGTCAGTCGGTCCTCGGCCTCTTGGACAAAAGCACAGATACGCAGTATTTT
cdr3_aa: CSQSVLGLLDKSTDTQYF

j_call: TRBJ2-3
v_call: TRBV28
clone_size: few
d_call: TRBD1
cdr3_nt: TGTGCCAGCAGACAGACAGGGACCCCTAGCACAGATACGCAGTATTTT
cdr3_aa: CASRQTGTPSTDTQYF

j_call: TRBJ2-5
v_call: TRBV20-1
clone_size: few
d_call: .
cdr3_nt: TGCAGTGCTGGAGGACGGTATCAAGAGACCCAGTACTTC
cdr3_aa: CSAGGRYQETQYF

j_call: TRBJ2-4
v_call: TRBV7-9
clone_size: .
d_call: .
cdr3_nt: TGTGCCAGCAGCTTATTGCCCCTCAGAGACCTAGCCAAAAACATTCAGTACTTC
cdr3_aa: CASSLLPLRDLAKNIQYF

j_call: TRBJ2-2
v_call: TRBV20-1
clone_size: few
d_call: TRBD2
cdr3_nt: TGCAGTGCTAGAGATCGACTAGCGGCAACCGGGGAGCTGTTTTTT
cdr3_aa: CSARDRLAATGELFF

j_call: TRBJ2-7
v_call: TRBV18
clone_size: .
d_call: .
cdr3_nt: TGTGCCAGCTCACCACTGAAGGGGTGGAAGCCCTACGAGCAGTACTTC
cdr3_aa: CASSPLKGWKPYEQYF

j_call: TRBJ1-3
v_call: TRBV7-6
clone_size: many
d_call: .
cdr3_nt: TGTGCCAGCAGCTTAGACAGAAGCTCTGGAAACACCATATATTTT
cdr3_aa: CASSLDRSSGNTIYF

j_call: TRBJ2-1
v_call: TRBV20-1
clone_size: .
d_call: .
cdr3_nt: TGCAGTGCTAGAGAGGTGCTGGGAGCTAATCCGTACTACAATGAGCAGTTCTTC
cdr3_aa: CSAREVLGANPYYNEQFF

j_call: TRBJ2-7
v_call: TRBV20-1
clone_size: many
d_call: .
cdr3_nt: TGCAGTGCTAGTGGTCAGGGCTCCTACGAGCAGTACTTC
cdr3_aa: CSASGQGSYEQYF

j_call: TRBJ2-7
v_call: TRBV10-3
clone_size: .
d_call: TRBD1
cdr3_nt: TGTGCCATCGGCCAGGGGGTTTCTTACGAGCAGTACTTC
cdr3_aa: CAIGQGVSYEQYF

j_call: TRBJ2-2
v_call: TRBV5-5
clone_size: few
d_call: .
cdr3_nt: TGTGCCAGCAGCTTGGTGGGACAGAACACCGGGGAGCTGTTTTTT
cdr3_aa: CASSLVGQNTGELFF

j_call: TRBJ1-2
v_call: TRBV2
clone_size: .
d_call: TRBD1
cdr3_nt: TGTGCCAGCAGTGAAAGGACAGGGCTGCTTAGCTACACCTTC
cdr3_aa: CASSERTGLLSYTF

j_call: TRBJ2-1
v_call: TRBV6-5
clone_size: few
d_call: TRBD2
cdr3_nt: TGTGCCAGCAGTTTAGCGGGAGGCGGGAATGAGCAGTTCTTC
cdr3_aa: CASSLAGGGNEQFF

j_call: TRBJ2-2
v_call: TRBV7-6
clone_size: few
d_call: .
cdr3_nt: TGTGCCAGCAGCTTAGCGGGAGCCGACACCGGGGAGCTGTTTTTT
cdr3_aa: CASSLAGADTGELFF

j_call: TRBJ2-1
v_call: TRBV2
clone_size: many
d_call: .
cdr3_nt: TGTGCCAGCAGTGAGGAGCGGAGCTCCTACAATGAGCAGTTCTTC
cdr3_aa: CASSEERSSYNEQFF

j_call: TRBJ1-2
v_call: TRBV19
clone_size: .
d_call: .
cdr3_nt: TGTGCCAGTAGACTACTCAGGGGCCAATACGATGGCTACACCTTC
cdr3_aa: CASRLLRGQYDGYTF

j_call: TRBJ2-7
v_call: TRBV7-8
clone_size: many
d_call: TRBD1
cdr3_nt: TGTGCCAGCAGCTTTGGACAGGGTCCCTACGAGCAGTACTTC
cdr3_aa: CASSFGQGPYEQYF

j_call: TRBJ2-7
v_call: TRBV7-2
clone_size: .
d_call: TRBD2
cdr3_nt: TGTGCCAGCAGTCGGACTAGCGGGAGATCCTACGAGCAGTACTTC
cdr3_aa: CASSRTSGRSYEQYF

j_call: TRBJ2-1
v_call: TRBV24-1
clone_size: .
d_call: TRBD1
cdr3_nt: TGTGCCACCAGTAAGGGACAGGGGTTCCACAATGAGCAGTTCTTC
cdr3_aa: CATSKGQGFHNEQFF

j_call: TRBJ2-6
v_call: TRBV7-6
clone_size: few
d_call: TRBD1
cdr3_nt: TGTGCCAGCAGCCCACAGGGGGCGGAAGGGGCCAACGTCCTGACTTTC
cdr3_aa: CASSPQGAEGANVLTF

j_call: TRBJ2-1
v_call: TRBV5-6
clone_size: many
d_call: .
cdr3_nt: TGTGCCAGCAGCGGCCGAGGGGGATCCTACAATGAGCAGTTCTTC
cdr3_aa: CASSGRGGSYNEQFF

j_call: TRBJ2-2
v_call: TRBV7-9
clone_size: many
d_call: .
cdr3_nt: TGTGCCAGCAGCCCAGCAGTCGCGGACGGGGAGCTGTTTTTT
cdr3_aa: CASSPAVADGELFF